A single sample is the source of the 6 T cell receptor beta chains below, sequenced in a study of blood T cell repertoires in COVID-19. The assay was immunoSEQ multiplex PCR, and TCRdb's table has in-frame clones only and misses some. The profile covers 250,000 or so clones, with approximately 86% appearing a single time and under 2% taken by the ten largest. Specimen: PBMCs or T cells enriched from blood (not recorded which). All receptors derive from a woman in her forties or fifties who had recovered from COVID-19.

This chain links TRBV5-4 with TRBJ2-3; 13 positions agree with TRBD2. CDR1 and CDR2 (germline): SGHNT, YYREEE (reference sequence). Trimming cost V 4 bases and J 0 bases; bases outside gene matches: 11. The CDR3 totals 19 residues. CDR3 sequence (DNA): TGTGCCAGCAGCCGAGGACTAGCGGGAGAGTCGTCGAGCACAGATACGCAGTATTTT. It translates to CASSRGLAGESSSTDTQYF. Complete variable domain (other parts from reference TRBV5-4 and TRBJ2-3): ETGVTQSPTHLIKTRGQQVTLRCSSQSGHNTVSWYQQALGQGPQFIFQYYREEENGRGNFPPRFSGLQFPNYSSELNVNALELDDSALYLCASSRGLAGESSSTDTQYFGPGTRLTVL.

CDR3 DNA: TGTGCCAGTAGTATATTCCGCCGGGGAAACTATGGCTACACCTTC. Protein product: CASSIFRRGNYGYTF. V usage is TRBV19 and J usage is TRBJ1-2; D remains unclear. This CDR3 region has 15 residues. Trimming pared 2 bases from V and 2 bases from J, leaving 12 bases between. Germline loops: CDR1 LNHDA, CDR2 SQIVND (reference sequence).

The V and J genes are TRBV4-2 and TRBJ1-1; D possibly corresponds to TRBD1 (6 bases). V lost 2 bases and J 2 bases, leaving 9 bases between the germline ends. This CDR3 has 14 amino acids. The germline V gene has CDR1 LGHNA and CDR2 YNFKEQ. The CDR3 is CASSQTRGNTEAFF. CDR3 DNA sequence: TGTGCCAGCAGCCAAACCAGGGGCAACACTGAAGCTTTCTTT.

The chain links TRBV7-9 to TRBJ2-1; 10 positions agree with TRBD2. The CDR3 is 17 amino acids. Germline lookup yields CDR1 SEHNR and CDR2 FQNEAQ (reference sequence). After removal of 4 bases from V and 1 base from J, the junction contained 7 bases not matched to a gene. CDR3 coding DNA: TGTGCCAGCAGCTATTCGACTAGCGGGTCGTCCTACAATGAGCAGTTCTTC. The encoded protein is CASSYSTSGSSYNEQFF.

This chain connects TRBV7-5 to TRBJ2-7; TRBD2 is taken as the D call from the table, unchecked against the DNA. TRBV7-5 is described as a pseudogene. The CDR3 extends over 21 amino acids. Here the CDR3 DNA reads TGTGCCAGAAGCTTCCCCCCTGACCTGACTAGCGGGAGGGCCTTAATCCACGAGCAGTACTTC. This gives the protein CARSFPPDLTSGRALIHEQYF.

This chain connects TRBV6-1 to TRBJ1-2, with TRBD1 as a possible D gene (5 bases). The CDR3 covers 15 residues. V was cut by 1 base and J by 4 bases, with 13 bases left in between. Germline values: CDR1 MNHNS, CDR2 SASEGT. In nucleotides, the CDR3 is TGTGCCAGCAGTGAAGAGTGGGGGGACCCCTATGGCTACACCTTC. This gives the protein CASSEEWGDPYGYTF.